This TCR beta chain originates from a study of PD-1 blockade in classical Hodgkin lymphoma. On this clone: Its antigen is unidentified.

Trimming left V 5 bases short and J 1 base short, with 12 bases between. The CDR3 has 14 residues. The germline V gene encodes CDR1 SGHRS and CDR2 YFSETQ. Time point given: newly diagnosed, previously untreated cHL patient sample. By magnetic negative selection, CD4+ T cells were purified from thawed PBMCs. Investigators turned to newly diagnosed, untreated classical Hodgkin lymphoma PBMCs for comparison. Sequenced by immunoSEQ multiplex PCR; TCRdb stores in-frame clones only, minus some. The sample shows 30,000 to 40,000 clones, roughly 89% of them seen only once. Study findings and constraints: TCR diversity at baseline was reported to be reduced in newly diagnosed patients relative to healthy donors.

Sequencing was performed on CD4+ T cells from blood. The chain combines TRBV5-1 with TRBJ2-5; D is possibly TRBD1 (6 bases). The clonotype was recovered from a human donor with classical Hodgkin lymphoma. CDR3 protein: CASSSGQPQETQYF. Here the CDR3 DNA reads TGCGCCAGCAGTTCCGGACAGCCCCAAGAGACCCAGTACTTC.